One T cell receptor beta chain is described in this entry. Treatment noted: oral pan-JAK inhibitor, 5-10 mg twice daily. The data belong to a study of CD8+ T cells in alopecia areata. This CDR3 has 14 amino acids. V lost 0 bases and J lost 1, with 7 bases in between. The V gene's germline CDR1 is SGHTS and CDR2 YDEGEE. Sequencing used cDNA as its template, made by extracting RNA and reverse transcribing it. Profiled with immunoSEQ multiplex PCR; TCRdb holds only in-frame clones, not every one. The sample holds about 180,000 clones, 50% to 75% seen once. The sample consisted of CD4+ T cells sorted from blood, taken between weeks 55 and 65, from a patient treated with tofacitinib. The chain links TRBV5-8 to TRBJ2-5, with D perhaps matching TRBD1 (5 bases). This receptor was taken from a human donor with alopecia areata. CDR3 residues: CASSLAGLQETQYF. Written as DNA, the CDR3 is TGTGCCAGCAGCTTGGCAGGGCTCCAAGAGACCCAGTACTTC.